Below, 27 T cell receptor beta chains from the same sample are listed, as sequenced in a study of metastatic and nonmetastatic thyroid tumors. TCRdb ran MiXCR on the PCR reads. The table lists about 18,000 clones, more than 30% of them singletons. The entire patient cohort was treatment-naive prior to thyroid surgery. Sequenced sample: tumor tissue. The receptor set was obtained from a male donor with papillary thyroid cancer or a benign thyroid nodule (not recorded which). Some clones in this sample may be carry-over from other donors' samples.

The CDR3 loop is CSAPRGRVRNEQFF. As DNA, the CDR3 is TGCAGTGCTCCACGGGGTCGTGTTAGGAATGAGCAGTTCTTC. J is TRBJ2-1 and V is TRBV20-1, with a possible D match to TRBD2 (5 bases). The CDR3 consists of 14 residues. Germline V gene lookup returns CDR1 DFQATT and CDR2 SNEGSKA (reference sequence). V was cut by 5 bases and J by 7 bases, with 18 bases left in between.

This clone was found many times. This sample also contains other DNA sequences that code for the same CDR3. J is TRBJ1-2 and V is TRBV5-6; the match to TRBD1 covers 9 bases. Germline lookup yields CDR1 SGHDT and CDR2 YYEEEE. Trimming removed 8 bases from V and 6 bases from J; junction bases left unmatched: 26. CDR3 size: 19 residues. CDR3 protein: CASSPGRQDRGGVLDGYTF. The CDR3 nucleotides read TGTGCCAGTAGCCCCGGACGGCAGGACAGGGGTGGTGTTTTAGATGGCTACACCTTC.

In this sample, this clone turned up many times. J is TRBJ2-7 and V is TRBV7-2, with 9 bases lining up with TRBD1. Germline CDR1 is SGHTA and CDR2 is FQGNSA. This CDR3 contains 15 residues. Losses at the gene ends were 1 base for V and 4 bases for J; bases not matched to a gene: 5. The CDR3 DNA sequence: TGTGCCAGCAGCTTAGGTCCGACAGGGGGGTACGAGCAGTACTTC. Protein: CASSLGPTGGYEQYF.

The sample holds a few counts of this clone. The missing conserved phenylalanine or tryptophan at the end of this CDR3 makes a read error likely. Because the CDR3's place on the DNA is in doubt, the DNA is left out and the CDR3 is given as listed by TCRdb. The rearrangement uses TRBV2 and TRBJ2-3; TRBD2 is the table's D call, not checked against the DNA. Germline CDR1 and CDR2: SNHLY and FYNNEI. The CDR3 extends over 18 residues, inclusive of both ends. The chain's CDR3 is CASSERAGGVLATDTLYY.

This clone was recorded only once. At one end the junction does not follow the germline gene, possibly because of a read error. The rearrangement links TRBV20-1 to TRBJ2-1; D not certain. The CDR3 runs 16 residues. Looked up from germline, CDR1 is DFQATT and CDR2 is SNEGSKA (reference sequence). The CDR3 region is CIARVRVLGLRNEQFF. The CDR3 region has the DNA TGCATTGCTAGAGTCCGGGTCCTTGGCCTTCGGAATGAGCAGTTCTTC.

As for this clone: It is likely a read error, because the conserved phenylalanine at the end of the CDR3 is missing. The CDR3 DNA reads TGTGCCAGCAGTCTACAGGGGAGGGTTACACCCCTCCACGTT. Residues: CASSLQGRVTPLHV. The chain is built from TRBV2 and TRBJ1-6; 7 bases match TRBD1. The CDR3 is made up of 14 amino acids. Germline CDR1 reads SNHLY; CDR2 reads FYNNEI. Germline trimming cut 5 bases from V and 11 bases from J; bases unmatched to any gene: 9.

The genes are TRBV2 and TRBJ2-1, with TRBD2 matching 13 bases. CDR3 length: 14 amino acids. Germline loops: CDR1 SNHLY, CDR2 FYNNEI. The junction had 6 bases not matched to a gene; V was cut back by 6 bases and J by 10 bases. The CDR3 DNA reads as TGTGCCAGCAGAGGACTAGCGGGAGTCAAGGAGCAGTTCTTC. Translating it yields CASRGLAGVKEQFF.

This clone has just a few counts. As DNA, the CDR3 is TGTGCCAGCAGTTACTCGCCCGCCTACGAGCAGTACTTC. Translation gives CASSYSPAYEQYF. The chain couples TRBV6-2 or TRBV6-3 to TRBJ2-7; D is undetermined. The CDR3 has 13 residues. The germline V gene encodes CDR1 MNHEY and CDR2 SVGEGT. The V end was cut by 0 bases, the J end by 2 bases, with 5 bases between.

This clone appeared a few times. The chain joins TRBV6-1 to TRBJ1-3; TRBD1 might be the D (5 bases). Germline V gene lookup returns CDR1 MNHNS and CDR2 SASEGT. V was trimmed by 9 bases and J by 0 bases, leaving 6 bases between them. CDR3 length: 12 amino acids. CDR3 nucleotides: TGTGCCAGTGGGACCTCTGGAAACACCATATATTTT. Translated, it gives CASGTSGNTIYF.

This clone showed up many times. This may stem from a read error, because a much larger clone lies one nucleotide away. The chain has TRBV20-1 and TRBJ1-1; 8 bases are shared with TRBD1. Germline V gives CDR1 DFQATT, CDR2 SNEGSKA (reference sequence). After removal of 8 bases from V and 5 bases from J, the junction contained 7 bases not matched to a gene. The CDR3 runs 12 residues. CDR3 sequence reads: CSFNRGVTEAFF. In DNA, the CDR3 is TGCAGTTTCAACAGGGGGGTAACTGAAGCTTTCTTT.

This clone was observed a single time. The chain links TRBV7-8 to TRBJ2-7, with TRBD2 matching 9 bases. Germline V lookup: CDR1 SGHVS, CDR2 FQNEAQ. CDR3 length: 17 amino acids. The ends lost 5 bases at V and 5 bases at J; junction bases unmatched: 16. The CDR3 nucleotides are TGTGCCAGCAGCACCCGGCTAGCGGGACCCGTCTGGGACGAGCAGTACTTC. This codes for CASSTRLAGPVWDEQYF.

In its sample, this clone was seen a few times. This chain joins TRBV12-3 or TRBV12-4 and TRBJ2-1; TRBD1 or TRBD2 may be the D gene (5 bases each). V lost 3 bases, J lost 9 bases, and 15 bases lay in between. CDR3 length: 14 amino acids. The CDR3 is CASSFGLGVGEQFF. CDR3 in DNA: TGTGCCAGCAGTTTTGGGTTGGGGGTGGGTGAGCAGTTCTTC.

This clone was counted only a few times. Written as DNA, the CDR3 is TGTGCCAGCAGTTACGGGGCAGGGGGCGCAAGGGGCTACACCTTC. Translating gives CASSYGAGGARGYTF. The gene calls are TRBV6-9 and TRBJ1-2, with 8 bases identical to TRBD1. The germline V gene encodes CDR1 MNHGY and CDR2 SVAAGI. With V trimmed by 3 bases and J by 8 bases, 11 bases remained unmatched. The CDR3 has 15 residues.

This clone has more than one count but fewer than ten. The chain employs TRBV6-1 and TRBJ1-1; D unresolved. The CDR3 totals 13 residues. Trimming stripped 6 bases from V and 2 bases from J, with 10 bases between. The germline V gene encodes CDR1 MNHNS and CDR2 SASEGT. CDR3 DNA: TGTGCCAGCAGGGTCTTTGTTAACACTGAAGCTTTCTTT. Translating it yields CASRVFVNTEAFF.

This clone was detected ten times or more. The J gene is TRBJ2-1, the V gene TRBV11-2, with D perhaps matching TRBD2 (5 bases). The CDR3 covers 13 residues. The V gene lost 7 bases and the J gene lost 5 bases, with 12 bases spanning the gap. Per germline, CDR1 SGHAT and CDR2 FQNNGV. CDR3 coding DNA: TGTGCCAGCAAAGGTAGCGTGCACAATGAGCAGTTCTTC. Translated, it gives CASKGSVHNEQFF.

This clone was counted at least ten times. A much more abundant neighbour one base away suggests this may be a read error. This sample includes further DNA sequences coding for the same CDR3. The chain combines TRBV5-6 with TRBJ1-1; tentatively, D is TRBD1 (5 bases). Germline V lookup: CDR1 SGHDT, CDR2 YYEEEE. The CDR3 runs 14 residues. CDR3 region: CASSLWGVRTEAFF. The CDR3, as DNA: TGTGCCAGCAGCTTGTGGGGGGTACGAACTGAAGCTTTCTTC. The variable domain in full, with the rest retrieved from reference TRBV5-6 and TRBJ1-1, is DAGVTQSPTHLIKTRGQQVTLRCSPKSGHDTVSWYQQALGQGPQFIFQYYEEEERQRGNFPDRFSGHQFPNYSSELNVNALLLGDSALYLCASSLWGVRTEAFFGQGTRLTVV.

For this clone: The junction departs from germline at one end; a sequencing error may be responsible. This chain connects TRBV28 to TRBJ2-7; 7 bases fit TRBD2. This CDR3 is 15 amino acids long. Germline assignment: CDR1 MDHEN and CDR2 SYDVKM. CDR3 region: CATSSWSSGFYEQYF. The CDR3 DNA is TGTGCCACCAGTTCCTGGAGTAGCGGGTTCTACGAGCAGTACTTC. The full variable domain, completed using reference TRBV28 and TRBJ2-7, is DVKVTQSSRYLVKRTGEKVFLECVQDMDHENMFWYRQDPGLGLRLIYFSYDVKMKEKGDIPEGYSVSREKKERFSLILESASTNQTSMYLCATSSWSSGFYEQYFGPGTRLTVT.

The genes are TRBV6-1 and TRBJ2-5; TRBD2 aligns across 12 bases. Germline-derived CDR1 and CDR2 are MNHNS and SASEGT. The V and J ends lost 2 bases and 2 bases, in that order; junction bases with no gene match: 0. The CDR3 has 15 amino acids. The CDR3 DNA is TGTGCCAGCAGTGAACTAGCGGGGGGGCAAGAGACCCAGTACTTC. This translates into CASSELAGGQETQYF.

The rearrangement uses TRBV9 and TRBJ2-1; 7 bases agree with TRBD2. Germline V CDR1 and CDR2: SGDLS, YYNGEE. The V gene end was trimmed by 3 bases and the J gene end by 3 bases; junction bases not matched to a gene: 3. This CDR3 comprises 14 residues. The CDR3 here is CASSGAGIYNEQFF. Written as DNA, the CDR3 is TGTGCCAGCAGCGGAGCGGGAATCTACAATGAGCAGTTCTTC.

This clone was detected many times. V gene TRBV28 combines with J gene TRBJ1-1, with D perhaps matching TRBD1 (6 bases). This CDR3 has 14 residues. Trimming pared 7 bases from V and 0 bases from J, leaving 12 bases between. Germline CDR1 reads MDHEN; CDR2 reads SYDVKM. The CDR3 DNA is TGTGCCAGCATGCCAGGGACAATGAACACTGAAGCTTTCTTT. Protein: CASMPGTMNTEAFF.

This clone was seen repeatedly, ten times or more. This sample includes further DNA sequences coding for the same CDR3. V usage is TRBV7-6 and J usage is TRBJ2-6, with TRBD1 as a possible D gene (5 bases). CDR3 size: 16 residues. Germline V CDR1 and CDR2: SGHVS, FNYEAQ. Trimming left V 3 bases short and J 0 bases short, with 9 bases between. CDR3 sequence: CASSLGGASGANVLTF. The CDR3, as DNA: TGTGCCAGCAGCTTGGGTGGGGCCTCTGGGGCCAACGTCCTGACTTTC.

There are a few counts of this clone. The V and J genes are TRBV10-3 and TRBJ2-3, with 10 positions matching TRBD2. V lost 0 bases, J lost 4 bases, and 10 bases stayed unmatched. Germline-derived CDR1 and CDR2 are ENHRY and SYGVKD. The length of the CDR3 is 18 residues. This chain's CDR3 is CAISESGGAGGIPDTQYF. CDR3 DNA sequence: TGTGCCATCAGTGAGTCAGGGGGAGCGGGGGGGATCCCAGATACGCAGTATTTT.

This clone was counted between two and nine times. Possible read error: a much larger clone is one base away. CDR3 DNA sequence: TGCAGCGTTGGGGGGTATGAAAAACTGGTTTTT. It translates to CSVGGYEKLVF. J is TRBJ1-4 and V is TRBV29-1, with D tentatively TRBD1 (5 bases). Germline CDR1 SQVTM, CDR2 ANQGSEA. There are 11 residues in the CDR3.

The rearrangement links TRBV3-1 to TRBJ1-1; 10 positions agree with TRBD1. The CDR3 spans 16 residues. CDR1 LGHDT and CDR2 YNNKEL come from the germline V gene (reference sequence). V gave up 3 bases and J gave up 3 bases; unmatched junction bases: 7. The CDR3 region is CASSHWPGTGDTEAFF. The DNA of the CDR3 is TGTGCCAGCAGCCACTGGCCCGGGACAGGGGACACTGAAGCTTTCTTT.

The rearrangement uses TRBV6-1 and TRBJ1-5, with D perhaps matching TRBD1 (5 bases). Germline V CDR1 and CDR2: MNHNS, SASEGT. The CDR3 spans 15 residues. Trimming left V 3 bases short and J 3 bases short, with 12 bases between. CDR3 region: CASSDLGPANQPQHF. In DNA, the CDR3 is TGTGCCAGCAGTGACTTGGGACCCGCCAATCAGCCCCAGCATTTT.

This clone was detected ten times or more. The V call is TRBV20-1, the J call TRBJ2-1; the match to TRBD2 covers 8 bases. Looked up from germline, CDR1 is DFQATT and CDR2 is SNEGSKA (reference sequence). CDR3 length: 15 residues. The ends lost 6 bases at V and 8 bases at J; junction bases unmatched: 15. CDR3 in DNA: TGCAGTGCCCGGAATAGTATTAGCGGGAATGATGAGCAGTTCTTC. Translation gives CSARNSISGNDEQFF.

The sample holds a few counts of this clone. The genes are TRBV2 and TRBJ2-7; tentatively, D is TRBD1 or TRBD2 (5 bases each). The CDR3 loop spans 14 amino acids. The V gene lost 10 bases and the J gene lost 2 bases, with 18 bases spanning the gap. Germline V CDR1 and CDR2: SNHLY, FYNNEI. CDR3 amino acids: CAILSEGLPYEQYF. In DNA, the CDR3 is TGTGCCATCCTTTCCGAGGGGTTACCCTACGAGCAGTACTTC.